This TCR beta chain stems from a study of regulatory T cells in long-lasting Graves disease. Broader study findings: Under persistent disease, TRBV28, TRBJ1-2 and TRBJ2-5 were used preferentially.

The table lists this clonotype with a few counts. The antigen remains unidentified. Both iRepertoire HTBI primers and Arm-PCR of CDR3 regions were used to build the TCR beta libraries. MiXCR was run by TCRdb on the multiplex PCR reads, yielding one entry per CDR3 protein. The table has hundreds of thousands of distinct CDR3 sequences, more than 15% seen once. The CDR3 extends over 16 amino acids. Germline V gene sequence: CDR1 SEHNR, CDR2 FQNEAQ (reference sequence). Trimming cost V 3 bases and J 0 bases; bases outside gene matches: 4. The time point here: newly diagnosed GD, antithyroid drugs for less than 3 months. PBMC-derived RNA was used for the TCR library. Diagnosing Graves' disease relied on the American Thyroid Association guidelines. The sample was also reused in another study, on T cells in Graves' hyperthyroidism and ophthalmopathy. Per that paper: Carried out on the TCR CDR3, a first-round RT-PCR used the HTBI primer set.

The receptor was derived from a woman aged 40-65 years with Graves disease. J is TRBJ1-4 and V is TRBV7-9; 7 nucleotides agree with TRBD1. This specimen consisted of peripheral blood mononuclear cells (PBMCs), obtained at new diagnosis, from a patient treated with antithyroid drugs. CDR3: CASSFRTGATNEKLFF. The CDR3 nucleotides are TGTGCCAGCAGCTTTCGTACAGGGGCAACTAATGAAAAACTGTTTTTT.